The 30 T cell receptor beta chains listed next were all sequenced from one sample in a study of blood T cell repertoires in COVID-19. Assay used: immunoSEQ multiplex PCR; TCRdb lists only in-frame clones, some missing. This table has approximately 300,000 clones, about nine tenths appearing once. The source material was peripheral blood. These TCRs come from a man aged 50-59 years with active or convalescent COVID-19.

The rearrangement uses TRBV2 and TRBJ1-1; 10 positions agree with TRBD1. CDR3 length: 14 amino acids. After removal of 4 bases from V and 4 bases from J, the junction contained 3 bases not matched to a gene. Germline values: CDR1 SNHLY, CDR2 FYNNEI. The CDR3 reads CASSVRQGATEAFF. As DNA, the CDR3 is TGTGCCAGCAGTGTCCGACAGGGGGCCACTGAAGCTTTCTTT.

This clone showed up just a few times. The chain has TRBV2 and TRBJ1-1; possible D gene TRBD1, 6 bases. There are 13 residues in the CDR3. The germline gives CDR1 SNHLY, CDR2 FYNNEI. V was cut by 6 bases and J by 6 bases, with 14 bases left in between. The CDR3 protein is CASRSGVTAEAFF. CDR3 nucleotides: TGTGCCAGCAGGTCAGGGGTAACAGCTGAAGCTTTCTTT. The full variable domain, in which reference TRBV2 and TRBJ1-1 provide the parts outside the CDR3, is EPEVTQTPSHQVTQMGQEVILRCVPISNHLYFYWYRQILGQKVEFLVSFYNNEISEKSEIFDDQFSVERPDGSNFTLKIRSTKLEDSAMYFCASRSGVTAEAFFGQGTRLTVV.

J is TRBJ2-7 and V is TRBV9, with D unresolved. This CDR3 is built from 16 residues. Per the germline V gene, CDR1 is SGDLS and CDR2 is YYNGEE. Trimming removed 4 bases at V and 7 bases at J, with 24 bases between. CDR3 sequence reads: CASSPREEALAVEQYF. CDR3 in DNA: TGTGCCAGCAGCCCCCGCGAAGAGGCCCTCGCTGTGGAGCAGTACTTC.

This clone has only one observation. The CDR3 is CAWIALLPGGEAFF. CDR3 sequence (DNA): TGTGCCTGGATCGCGCTCCTTCCGGGGGGTGAAGCTTTCTTT. The chain combines TRBV30 with TRBJ1-1; the D gene is possibly TRBD1 (5 bases). The CDR3 consists of 14 residues. Trimming stripped 4 bases from V and 7 bases from J, with 19 bases between. CDR1 GTSNPN and CDR2 SVGIG come from the germline V gene (reference sequence).

The V and J genes are TRBV7-2 and TRBJ2-1, with TRBD1 matching 9 bases. J lost 6 bases, V lost 5 bases, and 5 bases had no gene match. Germline loops: CDR1 SGHTA, CDR2 FQGNSA. The CDR3 is 14 amino acids. CDR3 sequence: CASSTTTGGNEQFF. The CDR3 coding sequence is TGTGCCAGCAGCACCACGACAGGGGGCAATGAGCAGTTCTTC.

J is TRBJ1-5 and V is TRBV27, with a weak D call TRBD1 (6 bases). This CDR3 comprises 16 residues. Trimming stripped 3 bases from V and 6 bases from J, with 18 bases between. Per germline, CDR1 MNHEY and CDR2 SMNVEV (reference sequence). This CDR3 is CASSLGWEQGAQPQHF. The CDR3 DNA reads as TGTGCCAGCAGTTTGGGGTGGGAACAGGGAGCTCAGCCCCAGCATTTT.

The rearrangement uses TRBV6-2 or TRBV6-3 and TRBJ2-1; TRBD2 aligns across 8 bases. Per germline, CDR1 MNHEY and CDR2 SVGEGT. J gave up 7 bases and V 3 bases, and 5 bases lay outside the gene matches. The CDR3 covers 14 residues. DNA of the CDR3: TGTGCCAGCAGTTATCGCGGGGGGATAAATGAGCAGTTCTTC. Translated: CASSYRGGINEQFF.

The chain is built from TRBV6-2 or TRBV6-3 and TRBJ2-1, with 8 bases matching TRBD2. J gave up 2 bases and V 1 base, and 4 bases lay outside the gene matches. Germline CDR1 is MNHEY and CDR2 is SVGEGT. The CDR3 extends over 16 amino acids. The CDR3 sequence is CASSYLGLGAYNEQFF. DNA of the CDR3: TGTGCCAGCAGTTACTTGGGACTAGGCGCCTACAATGAGCAGTTCTTC.

The chain uses TRBV6-1 and TRBJ2-1; no clear D gene. CDR3 length: 16 amino acids. Germline-derived CDR1 and CDR2 are MNHNS and SASEGT. Trimming left V 4 bases short and J 4 bases short, with 17 bases between. Here the CDR3 DNA reads TGTGCCAGCAGTGCCCTTTCTGCCCGGTGGTACAATGAGCAGTTCTTC. Its translation is CASSALSARWYNEQFF.

This chain links TRBV28 with TRBJ2-7, with D possibly matching TRBD1 (5 bases). V was clipped by 3 bases and J by 3 bases, with 12 bases between them. The CDR3 sequence is 14 residues long. Germline CDR1 and CDR2: MDHEN and SYDVKM. The CDR3 here is CASSFWTTHYEQYF. The CDR3 bases are TGTGCCAGCAGTTTCTGGACAACCCACTACGAGCAGTACTTC.

The table lists this clone with a count of one. The J gene is TRBJ1-1, the V gene TRBV4-2, with D tentatively TRBD1 (6 bases). The CDR3 has 15 residues. With 1 base removed from V and 0 bases from J, the gap between germline ends came to 9 bases. Germline V gives CDR1 LGHNA, CDR2 YNFKEQ. CDR3 bases: TGTGCCAGCAGCCAAGGGACAGATTTGAACACTGAAGCTTTCTTT. It yields the protein CASSQGTDLNTEAFF.

The chain recombines TRBV2 with TRBJ2-5; 7 bases fit TRBD1. The trim removed 7 bases at V and 3 bases at J, leaving 11 bases unmatched. The CDR3 runs 15 residues. The germline V gene has CDR1 SNHLY and CDR2 FYNNEI. The CDR3 is CASIPGQPYEETQYF. CDR3 nucleotides: TGTGCCAGCATCCCGGGACAGCCCTATGAAGAGACCCAGTACTTC.

Regarding this clone: This same CDR3 is encoded by further DNA sequences in the sample. The chain employs TRBV9 and TRBJ2-3; a weak D match, TRBD2 (5 bases). Germline assignment: CDR1 SGDLS and CDR2 YYNGEE. V dropped 2 bases and J dropped 2 bases, with 6 bases sitting between them. The CDR3 is 13 amino acids. The CDR3 DNA is TGTGCCAGCAGCGTCGGGGACACAGATACGCAGTATTTT. It specifies CASSVGDTDTQYF. The entire variable domain, with the rest obtained from reference TRBV9 and TRBJ2-3, is as follows: DSGVTQTPKHLITATGQRVTLRCSPRSGDLSVYWYQQSLDQGLQFLIQYYNGEERAKGNILERFSAQQFPDLHSELNLSSLELGDSALYFCASSVGDTDTQYFGPGTRLTVL.

V gene TRBV7-8 combines with J gene TRBJ2-2; D may be TRBD2 (6 bases). CDR3 length: 16 amino acids. CDR1 is SGHVS and CDR2 is FQNEAQ in the germline V gene. V was clipped by 4 bases and J by 0 bases, with 12 bases between them. DNA of the CDR3: TGTGCCAGCAGCTATATGGGGGGTACGAACACCGGGGAGCTGTTTTTT. It yields the protein CASSYMGGTNTGELFF.

The chain links TRBV6-5 to TRBJ1-5, with D unclear. The CDR3 spans 15 residues. V shed 6 bases and J shed 6 bases, with 18 bases lying between them. The germline V gene has CDR1 MNHEY and CDR2 SVGAGI. The CDR3 bases are TGTGCCAGCAGCCCCCAAGGGAGGGCGGGTCAGCCCCAGCATTTT. This codes for CASSPQGRAGQPQHF.

This chain joins TRBV6-5 and TRBJ2-1, with a possible D match to TRBD1 (5 bases). Trimming cost V 5 bases and J 7 bases, with 15 bases left between them. Germline lookup yields CDR1 MNHEY and CDR2 SVGAGI. This CDR3 has 14 residues. The CDR3: CASSRQSLRNEQFF. The CDR3 nucleotides read TGTGCCAGCAGTCGACAGAGCCTTCGGAATGAGCAGTTCTTC.

The rearrangement uses TRBV30 and TRBJ1-3; D perhaps matches TRBD1 (5 bases). Trimming stripped 3 bases from V and 4 bases from J, with 13 bases between. Germline V CDR1 and CDR2: GTSNPN, SVGIG (reference sequence). The CDR3 contains 14 residues. CDR3 sequence reads: CAWRYGGVGNTIYF. The CDR3 DNA reads TGTGCCTGGAGGTACGGAGGGGTCGGAAACACCATATATTTT.

V gene TRBV4-1 combines with J gene TRBJ2-7, with a tentative D call TRBD2 (5 bases). V was cut by 0 bases and J by 3 bases, with 18 bases left in between. The CDR3 has 17 amino acids. Germline V lookup: CDR1 MGHRA, CDR2 YSYEKL. As DNA, the CDR3 is TGCGCCAGCAGCCAAGATCGATCGTTGTTAGGGAGCTACGAGCAGTACTTC. Translated: CASSQDRSLLGSYEQYF.

The count of this clone is one. The chain combines TRBV28 with TRBJ1-4, with TRBD1 identical over 7 bases. Per germline, CDR1 MDHEN and CDR2 SYDVKM. The trim removed 3 bases at V and 0 bases at J, leaving 1 base unmatched. The CDR3 contains 15 residues. The DNA for the CDR3 is TGTGCCAGCAGTTTGCAGGGGGCAACTAATGAAAAACTGTTTTTT. Translated: CASSLQGATNEKLFF. The full variable domain, in which reference TRBV28 and TRBJ1-4 provide the parts outside the CDR3, is DVKVTQSSRYLVKRTGEKVFLECVQDMDHENMFWYRQDPGLGLRLIYFSYDVKMKEKGDIPEGYSVSREKKERFSLILESASTNQTSMYLCASSLQGATNEKLFFGSGTQLSVL.

The chain links TRBV28 to TRBJ1-2; no firm D call. V was trimmed by 6 bases and J by 8 bases, leaving 16 bases between them. The CDR3 consists of 13 residues. CDR1 and CDR2 from the germline V gene are MDHEN and SYDVKM. CDR3: CASRTRSEAGYTF. DNA of the CDR3: TGTGCCAGCAGGACGAGGTCTGAAGCAGGCTACACCTTC.

The DNA of the CDR3 is TGCGCCAGCAGTGAGTCGAGGGGACAAAGCTCCTACGAGCAGTACTTC. Residues: CASSESRGQSSYEQYF. This chain uses TRBV10-1 with TRBJ2-7; TRBD1 might be the D (6 bases). In germline, CDR1 is WNHNN, CDR2 SYGVQD (reference sequence). The CDR3 loop spans 16 amino acids. V gave up 0 bases and J gave up 0 bases, with 12 bases separating them.

This chain uses TRBV6-6 with TRBJ1-4, with TRBD1 as a possible D gene (5 bases). The V end was cut by 2 bases, the J end by 8 bases, with 12 bases between. The CDR3 has 14 residues. The V gene's germline CDR1 is MNHNY and CDR2 SVGAGI (reference sequence). The CDR3 nucleotides read TGTGCCAGCAGTTACAGGGCAGGGAACGAAAAACTGTTTTTT. It translates to CASSYRAGNEKLFF.

The chain carries TRBV29-1 and TRBJ2-7; a possible D gene is TRBD1 (8 bases). The germline gives CDR1 SQVTM, CDR2 ANQGSEA. V was trimmed by 7 bases and J by 4 bases, leaving 14 bases between them. CDR3 length: 12 amino acids. In DNA form, the CDR3 reads TGCAGCGCCATACAGGGGGGGTACGAGCAGTACTTC. This sequence encodes CSAIQGGYEQYF.

This sequence joins TRBV19 and TRBJ1-2; 7 bases agree with TRBD1. This CDR3 spans 12 amino acids. V lost 5 bases to trimming and J lost 5 bases; unmatched junction nucleotides: 2. Germline V gene lookup returns CDR1 LNHDA and CDR2 SQIVND (reference sequence). The CDR3 DNA sequence: TGTGCCAGTAGTGAGACAGGGTATGGCTACACCTTC. As protein: CASSETGYGYTF.

The chain employs TRBV6-2 or TRBV6-3 and TRBJ1-6; 10 nucleotides align to TRBD1. Germline-derived CDR1 and CDR2 are MNHEY and SVGEGT. The CDR3 totals 16 residues. The V gene end was trimmed by 0 bases and the J gene end by 8 bases; junction bases not matched to a gene: 4. The CDR3 DNA sequence: TGTGCCAGCAGTTACTCGAGGACAGGGGGTTATTCACCCCTCCACTTT. Its protein product is CASSYSRTGGYSPLHF.

The gene calls are TRBV7-6 and TRBJ1-3, with a weak D call TRBD1 (6 bases). Trimming left V 2 bases short and J 0 bases short, with 14 bases between. Germline assignment: CDR1 SGHVS and CDR2 FNYEAQ. This CDR3 spans 17 amino acids. The CDR3 nucleotides read TGTGCCAGCAGCTTAAACCTCGGGACAAGCTCTGGAAACACCATATATTTT. This gives the protein CASSLNLGTSSGNTIYF. Full variable domain (rest looked up from reference TRBV7-6 and TRBJ1-3): GAGVSQSPRYKVTKRGQDVALRCDPISGHVSLYWYRQALGQGPEFLTYFNYEAQQDKSGLPNDRFSAERPEGSISTLTIQRTEQRDSAMYRCASSLNLGTSSGNTIYFGEGSWLTVV.

The chain links TRBV20-1 to TRBJ2-1; 7 bases align to TRBD2. The germline gives CDR1 DFQATT, CDR2 SNEGSKA (reference sequence). The CDR3 covers 11 residues. The ends lost 5 bases at V and 12 bases at J; junction bases unmatched: 7. CDR3 sequence (DNA): TGCAGTGCTTCGGACGGGAGGTTGCAGTTCTTC. Protein sequence: CSASDGRLQFF.

The rearrangement uses TRBV6-6 and TRBJ1-1; D gene ambiguous. The CDR3 consists of 14 residues. Between the trimmed V and J ends, which lost 5 bases and 1 base, there was a span of 11 bases. Germline-derived CDR1 and CDR2 are MNHNY and SVGAGI (reference sequence). Here the CDR3 reads CASSPIAGNTEAFF. The DNA of the CDR3 is TGTGCCAGCAGTCCTATCGCAGGGAACACTGAAGCTTTCTTT.

The table lists this clone with a count of one. The rearrangement joins TRBV27 to TRBJ2-7, with TRBD1 matching 8 bases. With V trimmed by 6 bases and J by 2 bases, 6 bases remained unmatched. The CDR3 has 14 amino acids. Germline V gene lookup returns CDR1 MNHEY and CDR2 SMNVEV (reference sequence). CDR3 residues: CASSRQGPPYEQYF. CDR3 DNA: TGTGCCAGCAGCCGACAGGGGCCCCCCTACGAGCAGTACTTC.

The CDR3 DNA follows: TGCGCCAGCAGCCTGACAGGGGGCGCTGGTCATGAAGCTTTCTTT. This gives the protein CASSLTGGAGHEAFF. This chain links TRBV5-1 with TRBJ1-1, with 10 bases identical to TRBD1. This CDR3 comprises 15 residues. Germline V lookup: CDR1 SGHRS, CDR2 YFSETQ. V was clipped by 4 bases and J by 7 bases; unmatched bases: 10.